This T cell receptor (beta chain) was profiled in a study of T cell changes during pregnancy in multiple sclerosis (dated by TCRdb to between 2018 and 2021). As for the study more broadly: Changes in the T cell repertoire over the course of pregnancy were examined in this study in women with multiple sclerosis.

Notes on this clone: Its antigen specificity is not known. No base qualities exist here, and no much larger clone lies one base off it.

Libraries were constructed by the immunoSEQ multiplex PCR assay. The table was pulled from immuneACCESS by TCRdb, which kept in-frame rearrangements only. Such tables lose some clones; where checked, under half of the loss comes from unresolved V genes, and the rest has no known cause. This sample has tens of thousands of clones in its table, and 85% to 95% of those were observed once. The top ten hold roughly 8% of the sample. V is cut by 4 bases and J by 8 bases, and the space between the germline ends is 6 bases. Counted from cysteine to phenylalanine, this CDR3 has 11 amino acids. Just CDR3 DNA is preserved here, 33 bases in frame from base 1. The germline V gene (reference sequence) specifies PRHDT as CDR1 and FYEKMQ as CDR2.

The sequence joins TRBV13 to TRBJ2-1; the D gene cannot be named for sure. Specimen: CD8+ T cells from peripheral blood mononuclear cells, collected in the third trimester of pregnancy. This TCR was recovered from a female donor with multiple sclerosis, enrolled in a pregnancy study. The sequence in DNA is TGTGCCAGCAGCTCATCGGATGAGCAGTTCTTC. It specifies CASSSSDEQFF.